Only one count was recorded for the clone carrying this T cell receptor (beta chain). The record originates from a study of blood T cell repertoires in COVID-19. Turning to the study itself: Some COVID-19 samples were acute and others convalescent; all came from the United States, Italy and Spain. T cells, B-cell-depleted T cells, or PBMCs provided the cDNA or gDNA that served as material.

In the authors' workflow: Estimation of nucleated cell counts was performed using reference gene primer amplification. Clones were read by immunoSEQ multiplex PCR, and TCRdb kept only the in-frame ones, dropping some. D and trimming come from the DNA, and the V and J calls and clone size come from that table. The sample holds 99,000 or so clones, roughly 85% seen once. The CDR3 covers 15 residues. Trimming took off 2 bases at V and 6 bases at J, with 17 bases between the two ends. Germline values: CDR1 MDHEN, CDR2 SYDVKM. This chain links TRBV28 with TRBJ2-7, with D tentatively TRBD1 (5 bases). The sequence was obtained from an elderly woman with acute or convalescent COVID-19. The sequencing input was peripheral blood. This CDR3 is CASSLVQGPGLEQYF. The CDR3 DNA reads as TGTGCCAGCAGTTTAGTTCAGGGCCCGGGCCTCGAGCAGTACTTC.